Listed below are T cell receptor beta chains from one sample, sequenced in a study of cytomegalovirus exposure and HLA in healthy donors. Clones were sequenced by immunoSEQ multiplex PCR, and TCRdb holds only the in-frame ones, with some missing. The sample shows roughly 140,000 clones, about 82% of them seen only once. What was sequenced was PBMCs. These receptor sequences come from a man aged 30-40 years in good health and CMV-seronegative. CDR3s include the opening cysteine and the closing phenylalanine or tryptophan. Fields, in order: D gene, V gene, CDR3 protein. The D gene is left open where the match is weak.

TRBD1	TRBV15	CATSSLGQGAGETQYF
-	TRBV5-1	CASNSGSPGGYTF
-	TRBV4-1	CASSQDGGGQTEAFF
-	TRBV4-1	CASSPSRGMDDEAFF
-	TRBV7-9	CASRYSGLGNEKLFF
TRBD1	TRBV5-4	CASSLGDRDYGYTF
-	TRBV28	CASSPFGAQSGGRYPYEQYF
-	TRBV7-2	CASSLAKGANEKLFF
-	TRBV5-1	CASLGDNEETQYF
-	TRBV10-2	CASSDRPGPETQYF
TRBD1	TRBV19	CASSPGTVNYEQYF
TRBD2	TRBV19	CASRGLAGVNRGELFF
TRBD2	TRBV7-7	CASSALAGPYNEQFF
TRBD2	TRBV7-2	CASSSRSTSGGQAYEQYF
-	TRBV12-5	CASGLGQANQPQHF
-	TRBV7-9	CASRRRESETQYF
TRBD2	TRBV5-1	CASRAGLALETQYF
TRBD2	TRBV10-3	CAIKTGTSAYEQYF
TRBD1	TRBV5-4	CASSLEGQGIDGYTF
-	TRBV2	CASSEDRHTGELFF
-	TRBV9	CASSLQRDWSSYNEQFF
TRBD1	TRBV28	CASTLHGTGDGLNQPQHF
-	TRBV7-6	CASSPGFTGSLSGANVLTF
-	TRBV6-4	CASSPGTSNTGELFF
TRBD1	TRBV5-6	CASSLARIGQGRYGYTF
TRBD2	TRBV5-1	CASRPTSSGSYNEQFF
-	TRBV30	CAWSRRSRAAQPQHF
TRBD2	TRBV15	CATSRGAGATTGELFF
-	TRBV5-8	CASSWGTSSTDTQYF
-	TRBV11-2	CASSLDYAGGYGYTF
-	TRBV27	CASSRRPRDTEAFF
TRBD2	TRBV30	CAWSGRGRTSSYNEQFF
-	TRBV29-1	CSVEGARGTEAFF
-	TRBV9	CASSVASRSSYEQYF
-	TRBV5-6	CASSLIGGLANSPLHF
TRBD2	TRBV4-2	CASSQDVAGIPSGGNIQYF
-	TRBV6-1	CASSESGQDNNEQFF
-	TRBV7-3	CASSMTGNTEAFF
-	TRBV25-1	CASSAPGSRETQYF
-	TRBV6-5	CASSYVGLNTEAFF
-	TRBV7-2	CASSPRGGHSGNTIYF
-	TRBV29-1	CSVDRGSTDTQYF
-	TRBV2	CASRGQQGVQETQYF
TRBD1	TRBV7-3	CASSLNVGQGHEQYF
-	TRBV5-6	CASSFRGQRLRETQYF
TRBD1	TRBV6-1	CASSEGTGVYTF
-	TRBV7-2	CASSIDMSQPQHF
TRBD2	TRBV5-1	CASSYSGGAISETQYF
TRBD1	TRBV15	CATTRDRGSGELFF
TRBD1	TRBV6-1	CASIPPGQGWKEAFF
-	TRBV23-1	CASSQPAERISGNTIYF